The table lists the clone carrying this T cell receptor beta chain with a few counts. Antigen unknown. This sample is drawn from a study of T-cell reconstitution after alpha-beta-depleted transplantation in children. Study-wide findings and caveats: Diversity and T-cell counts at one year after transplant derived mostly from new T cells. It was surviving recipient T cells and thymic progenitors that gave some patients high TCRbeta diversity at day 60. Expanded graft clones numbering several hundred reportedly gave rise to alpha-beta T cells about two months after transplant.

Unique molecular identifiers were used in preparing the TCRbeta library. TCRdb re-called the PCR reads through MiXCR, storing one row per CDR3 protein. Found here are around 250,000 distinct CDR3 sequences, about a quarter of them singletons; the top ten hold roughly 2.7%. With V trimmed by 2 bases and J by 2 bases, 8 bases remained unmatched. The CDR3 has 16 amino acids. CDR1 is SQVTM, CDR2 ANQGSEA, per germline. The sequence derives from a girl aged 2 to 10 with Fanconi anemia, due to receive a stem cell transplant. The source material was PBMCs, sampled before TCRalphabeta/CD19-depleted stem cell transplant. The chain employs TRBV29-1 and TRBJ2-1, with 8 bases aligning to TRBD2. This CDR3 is CSVEKYAGGTYNEQFF. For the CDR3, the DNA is TGCAGCGTTGAAAAGTATGCGGGGGGCACCTACAATGAGCAGTTCTTC.